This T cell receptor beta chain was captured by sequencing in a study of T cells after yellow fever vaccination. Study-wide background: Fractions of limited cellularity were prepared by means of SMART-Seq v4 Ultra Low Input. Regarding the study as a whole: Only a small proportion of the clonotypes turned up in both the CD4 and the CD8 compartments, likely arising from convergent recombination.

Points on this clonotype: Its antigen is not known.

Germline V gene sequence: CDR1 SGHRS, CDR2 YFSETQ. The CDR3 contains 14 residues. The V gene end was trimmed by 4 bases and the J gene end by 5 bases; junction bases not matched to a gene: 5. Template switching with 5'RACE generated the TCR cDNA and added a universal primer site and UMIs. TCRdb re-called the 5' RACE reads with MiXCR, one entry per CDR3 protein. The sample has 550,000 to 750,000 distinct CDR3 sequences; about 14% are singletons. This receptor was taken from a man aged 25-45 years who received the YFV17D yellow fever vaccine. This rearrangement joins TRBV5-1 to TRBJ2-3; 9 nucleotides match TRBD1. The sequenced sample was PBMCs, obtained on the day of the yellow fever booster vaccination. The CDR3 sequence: CASSDDRGGDTQYF. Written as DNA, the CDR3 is TGCGCCAGCAGCGACGACAGGGGGGGAGATACGCAGTATTTT.